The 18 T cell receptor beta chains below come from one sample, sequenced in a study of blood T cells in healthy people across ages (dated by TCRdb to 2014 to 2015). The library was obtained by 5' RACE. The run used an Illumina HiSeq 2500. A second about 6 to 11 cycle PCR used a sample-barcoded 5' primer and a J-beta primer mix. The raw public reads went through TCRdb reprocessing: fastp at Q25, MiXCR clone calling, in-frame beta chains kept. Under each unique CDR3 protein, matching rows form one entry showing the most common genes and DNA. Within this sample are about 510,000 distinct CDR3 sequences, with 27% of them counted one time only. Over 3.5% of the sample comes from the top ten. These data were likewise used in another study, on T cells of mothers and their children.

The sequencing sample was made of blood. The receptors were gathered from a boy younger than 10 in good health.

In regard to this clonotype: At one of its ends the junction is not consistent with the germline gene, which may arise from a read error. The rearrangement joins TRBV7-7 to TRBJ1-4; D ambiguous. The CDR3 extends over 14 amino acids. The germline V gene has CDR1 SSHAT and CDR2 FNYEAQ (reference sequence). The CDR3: CASSMRKATEKLFF. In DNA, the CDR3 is TGTGCTAGCAGTATGAGGAAGGCTACTGAAAAACTGTTTTTT.

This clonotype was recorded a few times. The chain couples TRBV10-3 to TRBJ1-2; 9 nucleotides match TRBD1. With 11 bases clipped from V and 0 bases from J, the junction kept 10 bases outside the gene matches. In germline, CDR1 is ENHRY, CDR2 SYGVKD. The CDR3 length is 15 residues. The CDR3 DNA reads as TGTGCCGCCAAGGACAGGGGTTCAGCTAACTATGGCTACACCTTC. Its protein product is CAAKDRGSANYGYTF.

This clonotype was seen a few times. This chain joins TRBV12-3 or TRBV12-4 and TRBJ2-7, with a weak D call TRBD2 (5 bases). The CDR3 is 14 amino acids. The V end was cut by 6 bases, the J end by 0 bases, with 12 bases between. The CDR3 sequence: CASSAGDNSYEQYF. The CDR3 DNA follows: TGTGCCAGCAGCGCCGGGGATAACTCCTACGAGCAGTACTTC.

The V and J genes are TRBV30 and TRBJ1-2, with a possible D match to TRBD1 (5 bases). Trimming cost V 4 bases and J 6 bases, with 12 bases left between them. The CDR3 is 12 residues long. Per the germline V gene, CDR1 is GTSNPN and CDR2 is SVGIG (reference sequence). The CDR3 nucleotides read TGTGCCTGGACCGGAGGGGAAAATGGCTACACCTTC. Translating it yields CAWTGGENGYTF.

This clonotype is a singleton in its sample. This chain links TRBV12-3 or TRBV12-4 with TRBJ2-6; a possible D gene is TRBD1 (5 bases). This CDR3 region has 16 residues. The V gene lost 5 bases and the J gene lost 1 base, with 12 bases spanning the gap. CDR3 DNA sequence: TGTGCCAGCAGTCCGACAGATTTTTCTGGGGCCAACGTCCTGACTTTC. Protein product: CASSPTDFSGANVLTF.

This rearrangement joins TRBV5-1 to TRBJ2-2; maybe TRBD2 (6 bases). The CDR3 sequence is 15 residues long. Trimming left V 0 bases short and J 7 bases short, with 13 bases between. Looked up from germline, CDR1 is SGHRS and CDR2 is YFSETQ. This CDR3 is CASSLVGGRGGELFF. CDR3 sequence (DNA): TGCGCCAGCAGCTTGGTTGGAGGGCGCGGCGGGGAGCTGTTTTTT.

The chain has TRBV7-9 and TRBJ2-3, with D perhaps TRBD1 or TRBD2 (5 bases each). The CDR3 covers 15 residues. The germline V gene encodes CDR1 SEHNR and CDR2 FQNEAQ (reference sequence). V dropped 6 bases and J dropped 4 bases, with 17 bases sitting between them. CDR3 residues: CASSRALGVPDTQYF. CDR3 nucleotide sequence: TGTGCCAGCAGTCGAGCCCTGGGGGTCCCAGATACGCAGTATTTT.

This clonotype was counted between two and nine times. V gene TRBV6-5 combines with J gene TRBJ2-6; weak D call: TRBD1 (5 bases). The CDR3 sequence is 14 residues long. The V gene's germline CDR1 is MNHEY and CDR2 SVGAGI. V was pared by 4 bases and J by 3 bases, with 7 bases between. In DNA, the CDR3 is TGTGCCAGCAGTTCCAGGGATGGGGCCAACGTCCTGACTTTC. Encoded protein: CASSSRDGANVLTF.

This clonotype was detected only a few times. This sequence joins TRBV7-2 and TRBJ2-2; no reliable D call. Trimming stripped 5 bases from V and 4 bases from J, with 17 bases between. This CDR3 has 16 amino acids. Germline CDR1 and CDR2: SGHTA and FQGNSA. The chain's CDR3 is CASSPHLRLATGELFF. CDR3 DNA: TGTGCCAGCAGCCCCCACCTTCGGCTCGCCACCGGGGAGCTGTTTTTT.

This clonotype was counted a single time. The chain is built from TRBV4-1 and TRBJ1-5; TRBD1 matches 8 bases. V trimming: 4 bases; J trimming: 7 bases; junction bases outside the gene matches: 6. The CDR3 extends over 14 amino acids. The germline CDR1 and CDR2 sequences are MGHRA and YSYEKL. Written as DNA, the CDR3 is TGCGCCAGCAGCCTGATTCACAGGGGGCAGCCCCAGCATTTT. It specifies CASSLIHRGQPQHF.

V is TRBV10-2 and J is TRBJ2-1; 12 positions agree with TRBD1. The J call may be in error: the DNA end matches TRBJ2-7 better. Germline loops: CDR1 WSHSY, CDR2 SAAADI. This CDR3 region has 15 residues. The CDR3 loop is CASIQSGTGGNEQYF. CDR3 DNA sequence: TGCGCCAGCATCCAGTCCGGGACAGGGGGCAATGAGCAGTACTTC.

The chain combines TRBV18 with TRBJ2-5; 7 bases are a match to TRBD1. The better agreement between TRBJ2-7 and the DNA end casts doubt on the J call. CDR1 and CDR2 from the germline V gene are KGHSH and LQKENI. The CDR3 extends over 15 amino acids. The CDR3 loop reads CASSPRGQSSYEQYF. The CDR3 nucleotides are TGTGCCAGCTCACCAAGGGGGCAGAGCTCCTACGAGCAGTACTTC.

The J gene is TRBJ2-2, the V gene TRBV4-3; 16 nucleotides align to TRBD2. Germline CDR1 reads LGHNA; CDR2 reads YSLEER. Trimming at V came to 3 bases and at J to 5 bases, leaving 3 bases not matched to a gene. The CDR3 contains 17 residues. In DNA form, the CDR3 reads TGCGCCAGCAGCCACGGGACTAGCGGGAGGGGAACCGGGGAGCTGTTTTTT. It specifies CASSHGTSGRGTGELFF.

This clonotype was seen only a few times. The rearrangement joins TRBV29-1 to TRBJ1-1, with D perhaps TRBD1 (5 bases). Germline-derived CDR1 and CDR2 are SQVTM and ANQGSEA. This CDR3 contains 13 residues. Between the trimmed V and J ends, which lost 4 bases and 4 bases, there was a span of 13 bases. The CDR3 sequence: CSVGFRGGTEAFF. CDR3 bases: TGCAGCGTTGGGTTTAGGGGCGGCACTGAAGCTTTCTTT. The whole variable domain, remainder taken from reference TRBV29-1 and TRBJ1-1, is SAVISQKPSRDICQRGTSLTIQCQVDSQVTMMFWYRQQPGQSLTLIATANQGSEATYESGFVIDKFPISRPNLTFSTLTVSNMSPEDSSIYLCSVGFRGGTEAFFGQGTRLTVV.

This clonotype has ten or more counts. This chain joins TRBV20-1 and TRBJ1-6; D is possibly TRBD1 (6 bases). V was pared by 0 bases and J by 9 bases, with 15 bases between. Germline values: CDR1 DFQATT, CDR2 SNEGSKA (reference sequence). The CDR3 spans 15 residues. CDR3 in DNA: TGCAGTGCTAGAGATCGTGAAGGGGGAAGTTCACCCCTCCACTTT. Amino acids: CSARDREGGSSPLHF.

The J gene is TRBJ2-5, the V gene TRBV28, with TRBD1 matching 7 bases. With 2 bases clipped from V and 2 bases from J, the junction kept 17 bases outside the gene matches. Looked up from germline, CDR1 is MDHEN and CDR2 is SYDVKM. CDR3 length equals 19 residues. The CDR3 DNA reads TGTGCCAGCAGTTTAGGACTCACGTTGGCAGGGGGTGGTCAAGAGACCCAGTACTTC. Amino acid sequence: CASSLGLTLAGGGQETQYF. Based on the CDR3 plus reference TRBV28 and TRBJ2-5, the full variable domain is DVKVTQSSRYLVKRTGEKVFLECVQDMDHENMFWYRQDPGLGLRLIYFSYDVKMKEKGDIPEGYSVSREKKERFSLILESASTNQTSMYLCASSLGLTLAGGGQETQYFGPGTRLLVL.

In nucleotides, the CDR3 is TGTGCCAGCAGTTTAATCTGGACCGGGGAGCTGTTTTTT. Translating gives CASSLIWTGELFF. The chain couples TRBV27 to TRBJ2-2; D is unresolved. Germline lookup yields CDR1 MNHEY and CDR2 SMNVEV (reference sequence). Between the trimmed V and J ends, which lost 2 bases and 5 bases, there was a span of 6 bases. The CDR3 loop spans 13 amino acids.

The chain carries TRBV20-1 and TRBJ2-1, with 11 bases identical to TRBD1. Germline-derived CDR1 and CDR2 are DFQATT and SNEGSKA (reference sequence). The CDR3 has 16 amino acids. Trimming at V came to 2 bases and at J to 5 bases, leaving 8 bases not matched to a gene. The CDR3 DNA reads TGCAGTGCTAGATTTCCGGGACAGGGGGGGGACAATGAGCAGTTCTTC. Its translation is CSARFPGQGGDNEQFF.